The 17 T cell receptor beta chains listed next were all sequenced from one sample in a study of spatial heterogeneity in lung cancer. Time point: blood at routine non-recurrence follow-up after resection. TCRdb independently ran MiXCR on the 5' RACE reads; one entry per CDR3 protein. Altogether approximately 12,000 distinct CDR3 sequences are present, roughly a tenth being singletons, with the ten largest covering less than 40%. Here the sequenced sample was PBMCs, taken at follow-up. Receptor source: a female donor with early-stage non-small cell lung cancer.

This clonotype was seen ten or more times. The J gene is TRBJ1-5, the V gene TRBV6-5; TRBD1 aligns across 10 bases. Germline CDR1 MNHEY, CDR2 SVGAGI. The CDR3 has 15 residues. V was pared by 2 bases and J by 6 bases, with 4 bases of the junction left unmatched. The CDR3 DNA reads TGTGCCAGCAGTTACGGGACAGGGGCAGGTCAGCCCCAGCATTTT. Its protein product is CASSYGTGAGQPQHF.

Many counts were recorded for this clonotype. The chain has TRBV20-1 and TRBJ2-5; TRBD1 aligns across 8 bases. V lost 3 bases and J lost 5; bases outside the gene matches: 8. The CDR3 is 14 amino acids. Germline V CDR1 and CDR2: DFQATT, SNEGSKA (reference sequence). CDR3: CSASSQGARETQYF. CDR3 bases: TGCAGTGCTAGTAGTCAGGGGGCGAGGGAGACCCAGTACTTC.

This clonotype was seen many times. Written as DNA, the CDR3 is TGTGCCAGCAGAGGTTCGGGACTAGCGGGACACTCCTACGAGCAGTACTTC. Protein product: CASRGSGLAGHSYEQYF. The chain couples TRBV28 to TRBJ2-7, with 13 bases lining up with TRBD2. V trimming: 6 bases; J trimming: 0 bases; junction bases outside the gene matches: 8. Germline CDR1 reads MDHEN; CDR2 reads SYDVKM. The CDR3 consists of 17 residues. Complete variable domain (other parts from reference TRBV28 and TRBJ2-7): DVKVTQSSRYLVKRTGEKVFLECVQDMDHENMFWYRQDPGLGLRLIYFSYDVKMKEKGDIPEGYSVSREKKERFSLILESASTNQTSMYLCASRGSGLAGHSYEQYFGPGTRLTVT.

This chain joins TRBV20-1 and TRBJ2-5, with 10 bases matching TRBD1. CDR3 length: 15 amino acids. Germline V gene lookup returns CDR1 DFQATT and CDR2 SNEGSKA (reference sequence). Unmatched junction bases numbered 8, after V lost 5 bases and J lost 2 bases. In DNA, the CDR3 is TGCAGTGCTCGCCGGGACAGGGGAGGGCAAGAGACCCAGTACTTC. It is translated as CSARRDRGGQETQYF.

This clonotype was seen at least ten times. The J gene is TRBJ2-7, the V gene TRBV27, with unresolved D. This CDR3 comprises 13 residues. The V and J ends lost 0 bases and 5 bases respectively, with 8 bases between them. From germline, CDR1 is MNHEY and CDR2 SMNVEV (reference sequence). CDR3 amino acids: CASSLSRKNEQYF. CDR3 DNA sequence: TGTGCCAGCAGTTTATCGCGAAAGAACGAGCAGTACTTC.

This sequence joins TRBV4-1 and TRBJ1-1; TRBD1 aligns across 7 bases. CDR1 is MGHRA, CDR2 YSYEKL, per germline. V gave up 3 bases and J gave up 10 bases; unmatched junction bases: 8. The CDR3 covers 13 residues. In DNA form, the CDR3 reads TGCGCCAGCAGCCACAACAGGGGTCAGGGAGCTTTCTTT. Translated: CASSHNRGQGAFF.

This clonotype was recorded a few times. The J gene is TRBJ1-5, the V gene TRBV12-3 or TRBV12-4; weak D call: TRBD1 (5 bases). The CDR3 has 13 amino acids. Between the trimmed V and J ends, which lost 6 bases and 7 bases, there was a span of 13 bases. Here the CDR3 reads CASREGLWQPQHF. The CDR3 DNA sequence: TGTGCCAGCAGAGAGGGGTTATGGCAGCCCCAGCATTTT.

This clonotype has at least ten counts. The V gene is TRBV7-9, the J gene TRBJ1-1, with D possibly matching TRBD1 (6 bases). V shed 4 bases and J shed 4 bases, with 13 bases lying between them. The CDR3 is 14 residues long. Germline loops: CDR1 SEHNR, CDR2 FQNEAQ (reference sequence). The CDR3 nucleotides are TGTGCCAGCAGCTCTATGGGGGGGCTCACTGAAGCTTTCTTT. This translates into CASSSMGGLTEAFF.

This clonotype was detected ten times or more. The chain couples TRBV28 to TRBJ1-5; TRBD1 matches 11 bases. With V trimmed by 4 bases and J by 7 bases, 3 bases remained unmatched. This CDR3 region has 14 residues. Germline V CDR1 and CDR2: MDHEN, SYDVKM. DNA of the CDR3: TGTGCCAGCAGTTGGGGGGACAGGGGGCAGCCCCAGCATTTT. Translated, it gives CASSWGDRGQPQHF.

This clonotype was seen repeatedly, ten times or more. The genes are TRBV6-2 or TRBV6-3 and TRBJ2-6; no firm D call. V was clipped by 6 bases and J by 2 bases, with 14 bases between them. Germline loops: CDR1 MNHEY, CDR2 SVGEGT. CDR3 length: 16 residues. The CDR3 DNA is TGTGCCAGCAGGGCGATAAACGGGCCTGGGGCCAACGTCCTGACTTTC. This sequence encodes CASRAINGPGANVLTF.

This clonotype was seen repeatedly, ten times or more. This rearrangement joins TRBV4-1 to TRBJ2-1; TRBD2 agrees at 10 bases. The CDR3 runs to 15 residues. CDR1 and CDR2 (germline): MGHRA, YSYEKL. V shed 1 base and J 8 bases; nucleotides not matched to a gene: 5. The CDR3 is CASSQVSGGLYEQFF. The CDR3 DNA reads as TGCGCCAGCAGCCAAGTTAGCGGGGGGTTGTATGAGCAGTTCTTC.

This clonotype has more than one count but fewer than ten. This chain joins TRBV12-3 or TRBV12-4 and TRBJ2-3, with 10 bases lining up with TRBD2. V shed 6 bases, J shed 9 bases, and the junction held 9 bases outside the gene matches. This CDR3 spans 14 amino acids. CDR3 in amino acids: CASRPTGLAMTQYF. CDR3 bases: TGTGCCAGCAGGCCAACGGGACTAGCGATGACGCAGTATTTT.

CDR3 bases: TGTGCCAGCAGCTCAAGTGGACAGGGGTTATCCTCCTACGAGCAGTACTTC. Translation: CASSSSGQGLSSYEQYF. The V gene is TRBV7-1, the J gene TRBJ2-7; 9 positions agree with TRBD1. TRBV7-1 is identified as an open reading frame with a role that is uncertain. V dropped 2 bases and J dropped 0; count of bases not matched to a gene: 8. The CDR3 has 17 amino acids.

This clonotype occurred many times. The V and J genes are TRBV7-9 and TRBJ2-2; 7 nucleotides line up with TRBD1. V shed 0 bases and J 0 bases; nucleotides not matched to a gene: 1. CDR1 is SEHNR and CDR2 is FQNEAQ in the germline V gene (reference sequence). This CDR3 spans 16 amino acids. This CDR3 is CASSLAGTANTGELFF. For the CDR3, the DNA is TGTGCCAGCAGCTTAGCGGGGACAGCGAACACCGGGGAGCTGTTTTTT.

There are many counts of this clonotype. The V gene is TRBV7-6, the J gene TRBJ1-3, with unresolved D. The V end was cut by 3 bases, the J end by 3 bases, with 6 bases between. CDR3 size: 13 residues. Germline V lookup: CDR1 SGHVS, CDR2 FNYEAQ. CDR3 nucleotide sequence: TGTGCCAGCAGCTTTAGGGATGGAAACACCATATATTTT. Translated, it gives CASSFRDGNTIYF.

DNA for the CDR3: TGCGCCAGCAGCCAAGATTTGGCAGGGGAGAACTATGGCTACACCTTC. Amino acid sequence: CASSQDLAGENYGYTF. The gene calls are TRBV4-3 and TRBJ1-2; D may be TRBD1 (6 bases). With 0 bases removed from V and 2 bases from J, the gap between germline ends came to 13 bases. CDR3 length: 16 amino acids. Germline assignment: CDR1 LGHNA and CDR2 YSLEER.

On this clonotype: A much larger clone differs from this one at a single base, so this may be a read error. V usage is TRBV5-1 and J usage is TRBJ1-1; D remains ambiguous. CDR1 is SGHRS and CDR2 is YFSETQ in the germline V gene. There are 15 residues in the CDR3. CDR3 sequence reads: CSSSLERVWNTEAFF. In nucleotides, the CDR3 is TGCTCCAGCAGCTTGGAACGGGTTTGGAACACTGAAGCTTTCTTT.